These 27 T cell receptor beta chains were all obtained from the same sample, sequenced in a study of control samples from healthy donors and cancer patients. Sequencing was performed with immunoSEQ multiplex PCR; in TCRdb, only in-frame clones are kept and a portion is missing. The table has 50,000 to 55,000 clones, over 85% seen once. Source material: PBMCs. These receptors were collected from a man between 35 and 55 years old with colorectal cancer.

The genes are TRBV4-3 and TRBJ2-7; 10 bases align to TRBD1. Germline CDR1 reads LGHNA; CDR2 reads YSLEER. The CDR3 spans 16 residues. With V trimmed by 3 bases and J by 2 bases, 7 bases remained unmatched. CDR3 in DNA: TGCGCCAGCAGCCATGCCCGGGACAGGGGAACCTACGAGCAGTACTTC. Protein: CASSHARDRGTYEQYF.

The chain employs TRBV10-3 and TRBJ2-7; D might be TRBD2 (5 bases). The DNA matches TRBJ2-1 better at its end, which makes the J call doubtful. The CDR3 loop spans 16 amino acids. Germline CDR1 reads ENHRY; CDR2 reads SYGVKD. The CDR3 bases are TGTGCCATCAGTGGGGAAGAGAGGGCCGTCGATGGTGAGCAGTTCTTC. It yields the protein CAISGEERAVDGEQFF.

The gene calls are TRBV21-1 and TRBJ2-3; the D call in the table, TRBD2, was not verified against the DNA. TRBV21-1 is a recognized pseudogene. The CDR3 has 14 residues. This CDR3 is CASSKAEDPDTQYF. The CDR3 region has the DNA TGTGCCAGCAGCAAAGCCGAGGATCCAGATACGCAGTATTTT.

As regards this clone: One end of the junction fails to match germline, which may point to a read error. V and J are TRBV11-3 and TRBJ2-1; D uncertain. The germline CDR1 and CDR2 sequences are SGHNT and YENEEA. The CDR3 has 13 amino acids. The CDR3 protein is CAGSLGQYNEQFF. As DNA, the CDR3 is TGTGCCGGCAGCTTAGGGCAGTACAATGAGCAGTTCTTC.

The chain joins TRBV7-9 to TRBJ2-7; D is perhaps TRBD2 (5 bases). Looked up from germline, CDR1 is SEHNR and CDR2 is FQNEAQ (reference sequence). The CDR3 is made up of 13 amino acids. Trimming shortened V by 3 bases and J by 3 bases, and 9 bases separated the two germline ends. The CDR3 region has the DNA TGTGCCAGCAGCTTCGAGGGAATCTACGAGCAGTACTTC. It translates to CASSFEGIYEQYF.

The J gene is TRBJ1-5, the V gene TRBV2; D remains unclear. Looked up from germline, CDR1 is SNHLY and CDR2 is FYNNEI. This CDR3 region has 15 residues. The V end was cut by 3 bases, the J end by 6 bases, with 15 bases between. CDR3 nucleotide sequence: TGTGCCAGCAGTGATCTGGCTCTACCGGGTCAGCCCCAGCATTTT. The encoded protein is CASSDLALPGQPQHF.

This clone was seen just once. This chain links TRBV19 with TRBJ2-7; 7 bases are shared with TRBD1. This CDR3 has 15 amino acids. CDR1 is LNHDA, CDR2 SQIVND, per germline (reference sequence). The trim removed 1 base at V and 3 bases at J, leaving 6 bases unmatched. As DNA, the CDR3 is TGTGCCAGTAGTATAGTAGGGGGCGCCTTCTACGAGCAGTACTTC. Translation: CASSIVGGAFYEQYF.

The chain links TRBV4-1 to TRBJ1-5, with D hard to call. V lost 4 bases to trimming and J lost 2 bases, with 15 bases between them. The germline V gene has CDR1 MGHRA and CDR2 YSYEKL. The CDR3 is 16 residues long. The CDR3 sequence: CASSPLWASRNQPQHF. CDR3 in DNA: TGCGCCAGCAGCCCACTATGGGCCAGCCGCAATCAGCCCCAGCATTTT.

The J gene is TRBJ2-1, the V gene TRBV27; possibly TRBD1 or TRBD2 for D (5 bases each). The CDR3 length is 15 residues. V was trimmed by 5 bases and J by 5 bases, leaving 16 bases between them. The germline V gene encodes CDR1 MNHEY and CDR2 SMNVEV (reference sequence). CDR3 in DNA: TGTGCCAGCAGTAGACGGGGCTCAGTCCACAATGAGCAGTTCTTC. It yields the protein CASSRRGSVHNEQFF.

This clone was observed a single time. The genes are TRBV6-5 and TRBJ2-2; D gene uncertain. Germline loops: CDR1 MNHEY, CDR2 SVGAGI. Trimming took 0 bases from V and 1 from J, leaving 9 bases between them. This CDR3 contains 16 residues. CDR3 DNA sequence: TGTGCCAGCAGTTACTCGATGTCAGGGAACACCGGGGAGCTGTTTTTT. This translates into CASSYSMSGNTGELFF.

The V gene is TRBV28, the J gene TRBJ1-5; 7 bases map to TRBD1. CDR1 and CDR2 (germline): MDHEN, SYDVKM. J gave up 11 bases and V 6 bases, and 25 bases lay outside the gene matches. The CDR3 is made up of 18 amino acids. CDR3 in DNA: TGTGCCAGCAGCCTGGGACCACAGGGGCGCATCCAATTTGGGGCCCAGCATTTT. Its translation: CASSLGPQGRIQFGAQHF.

V is TRBV11-2 and J is TRBJ2-7; 12 bases are shared with TRBD2. The CDR3 loop spans 14 amino acids. The germline V gene has CDR1 SGHAT and CDR2 FQNNGV. With 5 bases clipped from V and 6 bases from J, the junction kept 5 bases outside the gene matches. CDR3 in amino acids: CASSALAGGREQYF. The CDR3 DNA follows: TGTGCCAGCAGCGCGCTAGCGGGAGGGCGCGAGCAGTACTTC.

This clone has only a few counts. The J gene is TRBJ1-4, the V gene TRBV28; unclear D gene. Trimming pared 4 bases from V and 6 bases from J, leaving 6 bases between. CDR1 and CDR2 from the germline V gene are MDHEN and SYDVKM. The CDR3 consists of 12 residues. Here the CDR3 DNA reads TGTGCCAGCAGTTCAGAATATGAAAAACTGTTTTTT. It specifies CASSSEYEKLFF.

The chain carries TRBV7-8 and TRBJ1-6; D unclear. The germline CDR1 and CDR2 sequences are SGHVS and FQNEAQ. CDR3 length: 17 amino acids. The V gene lost 4 bases and the J gene lost 10 bases, with 23 bases spanning the gap. The CDR3: CASSWVGPRVVGSPLHF. The DNA for the CDR3 is TGTGCCAGCAGCTGGGTGGGTCCTAGGGTGGTAGGGTCACCCCTCCACTTT.

This sequence joins TRBV6-2 or TRBV6-3 and TRBJ2-1; D gene uncertain. Trimming cost V 4 bases and J 14 bases, with 12 bases left between them. Per the germline V gene, CDR1 is MNHEY and CDR2 is SVGEGT. The CDR3 totals 11 residues. CDR3 loop: CASSFPGWEFF. The CDR3 DNA is TGTGCCAGCAGTTTTCCGGGCTGGGAGTTCTTC.

The genes are TRBV2 and TRBJ1-4; 7 nucleotides line up with TRBD1. This CDR3 comprises 13 residues. Germline loops: CDR1 SNHLY, CDR2 FYNNEI. Trimming took 7 bases from V and 5 from J; bases not matched to a gene: 4. The CDR3 bases are TGTGCCAGCAAACGGGACAGCAATGAAAAACTGTTTTTT. Its translation is CASKRDSNEKLFF.

The rearrangement joins TRBV5-6 to TRBJ1-6; D ambiguous. V dropped 2 bases and J dropped 0 bases, with 9 bases sitting between them. This CDR3 has 16 residues. Germline values: CDR1 SGHDT, CDR2 YYEEEE. CDR3 in DNA: TGTGCCAGCAGCTTTAAAGCCCGCTCCTATAATTCACCCCTCCACTTT. This encodes CASSFKARSYNSPLHF.

The CDR3 DNA is TGTGCCAGCAGTAGTCTAGCGGGGAAGATCACCGGGGAGCTGTTTTTT. This gives the protein CASSSLAGKITGELFF. The V and J genes are TRBV2 and TRBJ2-2; 9 bases line up with TRBD2. With V trimmed by 5 bases and J by 4 bases, 8 bases remained unmatched. The CDR3 has 16 residues. Germline V gene sequence: CDR1 SNHLY, CDR2 FYNNEI.

V is TRBV4-3 and J is TRBJ2-2; D not certain. Between the trimmed V and J ends, which lost 1 base and 0 bases, there was a span of 3 bases. The CDR3 runs 14 residues. The germline V gene encodes CDR1 LGHNA and CDR2 YSLEER. In DNA form, the CDR3 reads TGCGCCAGCAGCCAAGTGCCGAACACCGGGGAGCTGTTTTTT. It yields the protein CASSQVPNTGELFF.

V usage is TRBV27 and J usage is TRBJ2-7; no clear D gene. Germline values: CDR1 MNHEY, CDR2 SMNVEV (reference sequence). V gave up 2 bases and J gave up 4 bases, with 3 bases separating them. This CDR3 is built from 11 residues. This CDR3 reads CASSLGYEQYF. DNA of the CDR3: TGTGCCAGCAGTTTAGGGTACGAGCAGTACTTC.

The chain joins TRBV10-1 to TRBJ2-5; 8 bases align to TRBD2. The CDR3 is 17 residues long. The V gene's germline CDR1 is WNHNN and CDR2 SYGVQD (reference sequence). Trimming cost V 2 bases and J 5 bases; bases outside gene matches: 13. The CDR3 spells CASSEPDPGGGPETQYF. CDR3 DNA sequence: TGCGCCAGCAGTGAGCCGGACCCGGGGGGGGGCCCGGAGACCCAGTACTTC.

In this sample, this clone turned up once. The gene calls are TRBV21-1 and TRBJ2-3. TRBV21-1 is labeled a pseudogene. This CDR3 region has 14 residues. CDR3 region: CASSPQAATDTQYF. The CDR3 coding sequence is TGTGCCAGCAGCCCGCAGGCGGCCACAGATACGCAGTATTTT.

The chain combines TRBV19 with TRBJ1-2; TRBD1 agrees at 8 bases. This CDR3 is 14 amino acids long. Looked up from germline, CDR1 is LNHDA and CDR2 is SQIVND (reference sequence). Unmatched junction bases numbered 7, after V lost 5 bases and J lost 5 bases. Written as DNA, the CDR3 is TGTGCCAGTAGTTCAGGGGGCGCGGTTTATGGCTACACCTTC. Translation: CASSSGGAVYGYTF.

This clone was detected once. Written as DNA, the CDR3 is TGTGCCAGCAGCCCGATGGGGGGAAACATTCAGTACTTC. Protein: CASSPMGGNIQYF. V usage is TRBV5-6 and J usage is TRBJ2-4, with a tentative D call TRBD2 (6 bases). Germline V gene sequence: CDR1 SGHDT, CDR2 YYEEEE. This CDR3 is 13 amino acids long. V gave up 4 bases and J gave up 6 bases, with 11 bases separating them.

This rearrangement joins TRBV5-1 to TRBJ2-1; D is possibly TRBD2 (6 bases). The CDR3 spans 16 residues. V shed 4 bases and J shed 3 bases, with 17 bases lying between them. Germline loops: CDR1 SGHRS, CDR2 YFSETQ. CDR3 in amino acids: CASSDIPWGDYNEQFF. The CDR3 coding sequence is TGCGCCAGCAGCGATATTCCATGGGGGGACTACAATGAGCAGTTCTTC.

The chain has TRBV14 and TRBJ1-4; D unresolved. CDR3 length: 13 amino acids. V lost 1 base and J lost 10, with 10 bases in between. Germline V gene lookup returns CDR1 SGHDN and CDR2 FVKESK. The CDR3 region is CASSQGGGGKLFF. CDR3 nucleotide sequence: TGTGCCAGCAGCCAAGGAGGAGGTGGAAAACTGTTTTTT.

The chain links TRBV10-3 to TRBJ1-1; a weak D match, TRBD1 (5 bases). The CDR3 has 14 residues. Germline CDR1 is ENHRY and CDR2 is SYGVKD. The germline V and J ends were trimmed by 4 bases and 0 bases, with 9 bases remaining between them. The CDR3, as DNA: TGTGCCATCAGTGCAGGGATCATGAACACTGAAGCTTTCTTT. It encodes CAISAGIMNTEAFF.